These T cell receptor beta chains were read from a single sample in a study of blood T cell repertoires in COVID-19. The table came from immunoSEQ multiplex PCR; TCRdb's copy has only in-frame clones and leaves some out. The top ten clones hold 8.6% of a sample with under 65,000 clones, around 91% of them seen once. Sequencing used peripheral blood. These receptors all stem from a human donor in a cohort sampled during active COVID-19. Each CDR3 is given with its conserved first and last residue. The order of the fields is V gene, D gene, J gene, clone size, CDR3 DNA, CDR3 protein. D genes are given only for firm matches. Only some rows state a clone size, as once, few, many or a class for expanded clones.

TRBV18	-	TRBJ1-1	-	TGTGCCAGCTCACCATCCAGCACTGAAGCTTTCTTT	CASSPSSTEAFF
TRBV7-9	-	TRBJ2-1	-	TGTGCCAGCAGCCAAATCGGGAATGAGCAGTTCTTC	CASSQIGNEQFF
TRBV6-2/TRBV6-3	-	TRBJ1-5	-	TGTGCCAGCAGTATACCGGGGACAAGATTGGCGCCCCAGCATTTT	CASSIPGTRLAPQHF
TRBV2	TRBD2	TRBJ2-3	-	TGTGCCAGCAGCCCGGGACTAGCTACAGATACGCAGTATTTT	CASSPGLATDTQYF
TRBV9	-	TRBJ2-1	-	TGTGCCAGCAGCGTAGCCCGGTCCGGCAGGGGAGACAATGAGCAGTTCTTC	CASSVARSGRGDNEQFF
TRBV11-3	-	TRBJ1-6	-	TGTGCCAGCAGCGCCGCGGGGGACGACGGATCACCCCTCCACTTT	CASSAAGDDGSPLHF
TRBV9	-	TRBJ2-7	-	TGTGCCAGCAGCGTGCCCGGGGTCGACTACGAGCAGTACTTC	CASSVPGVDYEQYF
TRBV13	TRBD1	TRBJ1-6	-	TGTGCCAGCAGCTCACGAATGCTGACAGGGGGGACTTCACCCCTCCACTTT	CASSSRMLTGGTSPLHF
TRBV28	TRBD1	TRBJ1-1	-	TGTGCCAGCAGACTTACAGGACAGGGGAATGAAGCTTTCTTT	CASRLTGQGNEAFF
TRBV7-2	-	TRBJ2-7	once	TGTGCCAGCAGCCCTCACGCAGGCCCAGCCTACGAGCAGTACTTC	CASSPHAGPAYEQYF
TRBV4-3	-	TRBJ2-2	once	TGCGCCAGCAGCCAAGACGCGGGGATCTCCGGGGAGCTGTTTTTT	CASSQDAGISGELFF
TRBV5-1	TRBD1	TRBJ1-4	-	TGCGCCAGCAGCTTGGCCGCGCAGGGGGCGTCGTGGGAAAAACTGTTTTTT	CASSLAAQGASWEKLFF
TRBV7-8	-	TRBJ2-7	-	TGTGCCAGCAGCTTCGATGCGGGGGCCCCCTACGAGCAGTACTTC	CASSFDAGAPYEQYF
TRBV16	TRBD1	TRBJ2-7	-	TGTGCCAGCAGCCAATCGGCCCGACAGGGAAGCTCCTACGAGCAGTACTTC	CASSQSARQGSSYEQYF
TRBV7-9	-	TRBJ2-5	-	TGTGCCAGCAGCCGCGCGGGCGGGACCCAGTACTTC	CASSRAGGTQYF
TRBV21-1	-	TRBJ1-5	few	TGTGCCAGCAGCATGGTTGGGCAGGCCCCGTGGGATCAGCCCCAGCATTTT	CASSMVGQAPWDQPQHF
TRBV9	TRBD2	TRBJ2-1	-	TGTGCCAGCAGCCCTCAAGATAGCGGGATTTATGGTGAGCAGTTCTTC	CASSPQDSGIYGEQFF
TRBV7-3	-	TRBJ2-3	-	TGTGCCAGCAGCTTACTCGGTAGCACAGATACGCAGTATTTT	CASSLLGSTDTQYF
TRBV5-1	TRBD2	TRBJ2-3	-	TGCGCCAGCAGCCCGGGACTAGCGGGAGCGGCAGATACGCAGTATTTT	CASSPGLAGAADTQYF
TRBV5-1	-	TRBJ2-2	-	TGCGCCAGCAGCCCGGACTACACCGGGGAGCTGTTTTTT	CASSPDYTGELFF
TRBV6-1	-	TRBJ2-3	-	TGTGCCAGCAGTAAGCAAGCCGGGGGCACAGATACGCAGTATTTT	CASSKQAGGTDTQYF
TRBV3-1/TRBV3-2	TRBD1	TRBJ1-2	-	TGTGCCAGCAGCCAATATAGGGACAGGGGGGGCAACTATGGCTACACCTTC	CASSQYRDRGGNYGYTF
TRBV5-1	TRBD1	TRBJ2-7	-	TGCGCCAGCAGCCGCGGACAGGGGCCCACCTACGAGCAGTACTTC	CASSRGQGPTYEQYF
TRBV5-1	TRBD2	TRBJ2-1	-	TGCGCCAGCAGCTTGGAACTAGCGGGAGCCGGGGAGCAGTTCTTC	CASSLELAGAGEQFF
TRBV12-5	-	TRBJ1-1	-	TGTGCTAGTGGTTTAGGGGTTATGGCCACTGAAGCTTTCTTT	CASGLGVMATEAFF
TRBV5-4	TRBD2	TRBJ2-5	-	TGTGCCAGCAGCTTGCCCAGCGGGGCCCAGTACTTC	CASSLPSGAQYF
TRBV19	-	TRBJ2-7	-	TGTGCCAGCCAGGAGATAGGGAGAAACGAGCAGTACTTC	CASQEIGRNEQYF
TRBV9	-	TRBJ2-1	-	TGTGCCAGCAGCGTAGGGACAGCCCAAACTAGCTACAATGAGCAGTTCTTC	CASSVGTAQTSYNEQFF
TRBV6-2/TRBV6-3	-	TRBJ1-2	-	TGTGCCAGCAGTGATACTCGTCTGATGAGCTATGGCTACACCTTC	CASSDTRLMSYGYTF
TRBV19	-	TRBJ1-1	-	TGTGCCAGCACGGACAGACTTATGAACACTGAAGCTTTCTTT	CASTDRLMNTEAFF
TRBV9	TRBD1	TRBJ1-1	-	TGTGCCAGCAGTTCTCAGGGGGCTCGGACTGAAGCTTTCTTT	CASSSQGARTEAFF
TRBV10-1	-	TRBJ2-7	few	TGCGCCAGCAGCGGGAGTGCTTCCTACGAGCAGTACTTC	CASSGSASYEQYF
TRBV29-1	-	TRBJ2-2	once	TGCAGCGTTGAAGTCATGAACACCGGGGAGCTGTTTTTT	CSVEVMNTGELFF
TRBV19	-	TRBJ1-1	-	TGTGCCAGTAGGAGGGTGGTCGGTTACACTGAAGCTTTCTTT	CASRRVVGYTEAFF
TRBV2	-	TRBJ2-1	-	TGTGCCAGCAGGGAAGCGGGCGTCTCCTACAATGAGCAGTTCTTC	CASREAGVSYNEQFF
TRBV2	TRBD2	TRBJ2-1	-	TGTGCCAGCAGTGTGGAGCGGGGGGGTGAGAATGAGCAGTTCTTC	CASSVERGGENEQFF
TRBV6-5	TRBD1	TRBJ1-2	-	TGTGCCAGCAGTTCCGCGACAGGGACGGGGAGCTATGGCTACACCTTC	CASSSATGTGSYGYTF
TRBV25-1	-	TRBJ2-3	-	TGTGCCAGCAGTGAACGTTCAGATACGCAGTATTTT	CASSERSDTQYF
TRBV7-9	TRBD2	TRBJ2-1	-	TGTGCCAGCAGCCCGGGACTAGCGCAGTACAATGAGCAGTTCTTC	CASSPGLAQYNEQFF
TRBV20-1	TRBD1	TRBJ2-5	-	TGCAGTGCTAGTGGGACAGATAAGTACCAAGAGACCCAGTACTTC	CSASGTDKYQETQYF
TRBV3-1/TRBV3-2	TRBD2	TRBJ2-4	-	TGTGCCAGCAGCCAAGGGTCTAGCGGGAAAAACATTCAGTACTTC	CASSQGSSGKNIQYF
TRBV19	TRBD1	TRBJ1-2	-	TGTGCCAGTAGAATTCTCGGGACAGCCTCTAACTATGGCTACACCTTC	CASRILGTASNYGYTF
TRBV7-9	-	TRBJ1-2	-	TGTGCCAGCAGCCCGGTTAGTGGCTACACCTTC	CASSPVSGYTF
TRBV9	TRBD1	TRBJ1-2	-	TGTGCCAGCAGCGATAGCAGGGGGTATGGCTACACCTTC	CASSDSRGYGYTF
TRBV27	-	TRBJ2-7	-	TGTGCCAGCAGTGTAGACGGGTACGAGCAGTACTTC	CASSVDGYEQYF
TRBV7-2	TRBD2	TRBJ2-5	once	TGTGCCAGCAGCCCGGGACTAGCGGGGGCCAGGTACCAAGAGACCCAGTACTTC	CASSPGLAGARYQETQYF
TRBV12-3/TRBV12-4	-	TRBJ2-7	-	TGTGCCAGCAGTCTCGAACAGGGTCTCGAGCAGTACTTC	CASSLEQGLEQYF
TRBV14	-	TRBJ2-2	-	TGTGCCAGCAGCCAAGCCCCAGGGGGGACCGGGGAGCTGTTTTTT	CASSQAPGGTGELFF
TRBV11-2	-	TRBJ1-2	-	TGTGCCAGCAGCTTAAATCCAGGGCTCTATGGCTACACCTTC	CASSLNPGLYGYTF
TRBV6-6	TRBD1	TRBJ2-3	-	TGTGCCAGCCAACTGACAGGGACAGCAAGCACAGATACGCAGTATTTT	CASQLTGTASTDTQYF
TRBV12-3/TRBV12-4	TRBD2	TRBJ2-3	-	TGTGCCACCAAAGCGGGAGCGGGGGATACGCAGTATTTT	CATKAGAGDTQYF
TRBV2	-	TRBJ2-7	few	TGTGCCAGCAGTGCTACAGGGACACCGTTCGAGCAGTACTTC	CASSATGTPFEQYF
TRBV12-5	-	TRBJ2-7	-	TGTGCTAGTGGTTTGGGACTAGGCTACGAGCAGTACTTC	CASGLGLGYEQYF
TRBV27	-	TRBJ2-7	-	TGTGCCAGCAGTTTATCTCGGAAGGCGATGACTGTTCTCAACGAGCAGTACTTC	CASSLSRKAMTVLNEQYF
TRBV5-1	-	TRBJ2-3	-	TGCGCCAGCAGCTCCCTCAGCACAGATACGCAGTATTTT	CASSSLSTDTQYF
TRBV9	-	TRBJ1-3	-	TGTGCCAGCAGCGCCAAAAGGACAGCCTCTGGAAACACCATATATTTT	CASSAKRTASGNTIYF
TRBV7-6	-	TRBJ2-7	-	TGTGCCAGCAGCCCAGGGCTGGGAAGGGACTACGAGCAGTACTTC	CASSPGLGRDYEQYF
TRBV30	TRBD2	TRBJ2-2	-	TGTGCCTGGGCAGCGGGGGGACCTCCTAACACCGGGGAGCTGTTTTTT	CAWAAGGPPNTGELFF
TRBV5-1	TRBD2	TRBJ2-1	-	TGCGCCAGCAGCACTTACTCTAGCGGCTCCTACAATGAGCAGTTCTTC	CASSTYSSGSYNEQFF